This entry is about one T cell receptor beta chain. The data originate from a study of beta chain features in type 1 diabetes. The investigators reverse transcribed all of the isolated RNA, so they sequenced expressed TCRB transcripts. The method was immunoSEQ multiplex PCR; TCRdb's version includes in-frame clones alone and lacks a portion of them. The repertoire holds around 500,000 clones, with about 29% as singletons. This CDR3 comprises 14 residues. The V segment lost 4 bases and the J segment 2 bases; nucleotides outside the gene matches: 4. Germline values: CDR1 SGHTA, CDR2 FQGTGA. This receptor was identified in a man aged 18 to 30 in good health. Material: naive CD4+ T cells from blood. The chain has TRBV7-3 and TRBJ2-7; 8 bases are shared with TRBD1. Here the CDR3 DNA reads TGTGCCAGCAGCTCGACAGGGGCGCCCTACGAGCAGTACTTC. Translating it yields CASSSTGAPYEQYF.